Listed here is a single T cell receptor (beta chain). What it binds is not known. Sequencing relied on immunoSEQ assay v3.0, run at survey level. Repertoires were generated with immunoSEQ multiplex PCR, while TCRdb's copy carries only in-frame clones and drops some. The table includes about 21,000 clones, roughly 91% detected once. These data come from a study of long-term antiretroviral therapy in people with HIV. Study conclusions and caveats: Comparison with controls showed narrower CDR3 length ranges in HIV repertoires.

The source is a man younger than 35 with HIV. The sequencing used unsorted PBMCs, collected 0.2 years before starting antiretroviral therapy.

This chain's CDR3 is CASTDGGGPDTQYF. The CDR3 DNA sequence: TGTGCCAGCACCGATGGGGGAGGGCCCGATACGCAGTATTTT. This sequence joins TRBV7-9 and TRBJ2-3, with 7 positions matching TRBD2. CDR1 is SEHNR, CDR2 FQNEAQ, per germline (reference sequence). Trimming cost V 7 bases and J 6 bases; bases outside gene matches: 10. The CDR3 is 14 residues long.